This T cell receptor (beta chain) was observed in a study of identical twins. Trimming cost V 6 bases and J 10 bases; bases outside gene matches: 6. Germline loops: CDR1 MNHNS, CDR2 SASEGT. The CDR3 runs to 14 residues. This clonotype was recorded a few times. What it recognizes is unknown. Study-wide findings and caveats: Twins shared out-of-frame alpha sequences with excess low generation probability. The abundant beta clonotypes from cord blood had fewer insertions, and memory repertoires had none of this.

TCRdb re-derived calls from the 5' RACE reads in MiXCR, one entry per CDR3 protein. The profile shows 200,000 to 250,000 distinct CDR3 sequences, over 9.5% of them singletons. The sample was also reused in another study, on yellow fever vaccine responses in identical twins.

The specimen was memory (CD45RO+) T cells sorted from blood. The rearrangement uses TRBV6-1 and TRBJ1-6, with TRBD1 matching 10 bases. This receptor was identified in a woman aged 18-29 years in good health. In nucleotides, the CDR3 is TGTGCCAGCAGCCGGGACAGGGGAGACTCACCCCTCCACTTT. This encodes CASSRDRGDSPLHF.